This TCR beta chain was sequenced for a study of blood T cell repertoires in COVID-19 (dated by TCRdb to 2019 to 2021). Concerning the study at large: Collaborator samples came from the United States, Italy and Spain and covered acute and convalescent phases of COVID-19. The repertoires were made available in a free public database intended to serve as a resource for research on the immune response to SARS-CoV-2. Subjects who had been exposed to COVID-19, were actively infected with it, or had recovered from it provided the deeply sampled blood TCRbeta repertoires that made up the dataset. A de-identified subject ID, COVID-19 status, age in years and sex were almost always included in the sample metadata. Where HLA class I and class II types were available, the types were taken from metadata supplied by the sample provider, not from assay-based typing. Samples came from the ongoing ImmuneRACE study (first 160 participants) plus 1,254 subjects from 6 global collaborators. The material from the prospective study consisted of cDNA or gDNA derived from T cells, B-cell-depleted T cells, or PBMCs.

The research as a whole found: Clinical and demographic metadata were provided uncurated, with the amount varying by source and participant.

The immunoSEQ Assay, a bias-controlled multiplex PCR, was used to amplify TCRbeta CDR3 regions from genomic DNA. The authors' pipeline ran thus. Nucleated cell counts per sample were estimated from amplification of reference gene primers within the assay. To quantify the absolute abundance of each unique TCRbeta CDR3 rearrangement, sequence reads were collapsed and filtered. For each sample, productive Simpson clonality was calculated by taking the square root of Simpson's diversity index across productive rearrangements. Held by TCRdb, this immuneACCESS table contains in-frame sequences only and omits some clones. Under half of the omission traces to an unresolved V gene where checked; the cause of the rest is unknown. The V and J calls and clone size were taken over from that table, and D and trimming were inferred from the DNA. The sample yields a few hundred thousand clones; around 80% were counted once. The top ten clonotypes cover approximately 1.3% of the sample.

Trimming takes 4 bases off V and 2 bases off J; junction bases not matched to a gene: 11. In the germline V gene, CDR1 corresponds to SGDLS and CDR2 to YYNGEE. The CDR3, cysteine through phenylalanine, is 17 amino acids long. The retained sequence is limited to the CDR3, 51 bases, with the frame set at the first base. Whole blood was collected in K2EDTA tubes by collaborating institutions according to the institutions' own protocols. For TCRbeta analysis, collaborators shipped samples as frozen whole blood, isolated PBMCs, or DNA extracted from either of those sample types. As regards this clone: Its antigen is still unknown. Base qualities are not at hand, and no much larger clone is one base apart.

The specimen sequenced was peripheral blood. The chain links TRBV9 with TRBJ2-1; the junction holds 8 bases that match TRBD2. The receptor was isolated from a woman aged 45-60 years with acute or convalescent COVID-19. The DNA reads TGTGCCAGCAGCCCCATTGCGGGAGGCTCCCCCTACAATGAGCAGTTCTTC. It translates as CASSPIAGGSPYNEQFF. Extended through the reference TRBV9 and TRBJ2-1 proteins, this CDR3 yields the full variable domain: DSGVTQTPKHLITATGQRVTLRCSPRSGDLSVYWYQQSLDQGLQFLIQYYNGEERAKGNILERFSAQQFPDLHSELNLSSLELGDSALYFCASSPIAGGSPYNEQFFGPGTRLTVL.